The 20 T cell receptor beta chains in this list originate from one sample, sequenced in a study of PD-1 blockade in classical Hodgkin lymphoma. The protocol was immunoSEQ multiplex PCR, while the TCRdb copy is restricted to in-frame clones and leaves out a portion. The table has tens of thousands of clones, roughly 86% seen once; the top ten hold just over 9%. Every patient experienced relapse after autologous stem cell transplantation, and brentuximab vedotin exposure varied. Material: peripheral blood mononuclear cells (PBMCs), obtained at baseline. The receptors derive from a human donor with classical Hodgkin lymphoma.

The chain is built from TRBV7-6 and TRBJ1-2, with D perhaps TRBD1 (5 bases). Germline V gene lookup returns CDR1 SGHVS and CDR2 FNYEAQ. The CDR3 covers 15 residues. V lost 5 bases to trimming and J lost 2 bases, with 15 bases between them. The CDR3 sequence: CASSIGPGRNYGYTF. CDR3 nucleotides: TGTGCCAGCAGCATCGGCCCGGGACGCAACTATGGCTACACCTTC.

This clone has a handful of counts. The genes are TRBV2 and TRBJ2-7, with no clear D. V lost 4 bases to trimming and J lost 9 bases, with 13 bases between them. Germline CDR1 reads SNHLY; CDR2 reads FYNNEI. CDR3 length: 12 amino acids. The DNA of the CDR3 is TGTGCCAGCAGTGCGAGCGATAAGGGGCAGTACTTC. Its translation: CASSASDKGQYF.

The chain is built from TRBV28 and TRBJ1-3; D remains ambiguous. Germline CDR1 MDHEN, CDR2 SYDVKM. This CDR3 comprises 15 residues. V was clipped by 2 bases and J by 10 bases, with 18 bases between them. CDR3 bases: TGTGCCAGCAGTTTAGATGTCGGGATGGTAGGGACCATATATTTT. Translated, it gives CASSLDVGMVGTIYF.

The CDR3 here is CASSPSGQGSNEQFF. The CDR3 nucleotides read TGTGCCAGCTCACCATCGGGACAGGGAAGCAATGAGCAGTTCTTC. V usage is TRBV18 and J usage is TRBJ2-1, with 9 bases aligning to TRBD1. V was pared by 2 bases and J by 6 bases, with 5 bases of the junction left unmatched. CDR3 size: 15 residues. Germline V gives CDR1 KGHSH, CDR2 LQKENI. Based on the CDR3 plus reference TRBV18 and TRBJ2-1, the full variable domain is NAGVMQNPRHLVRRRGQEARLRCSPMKGHSHVYWYRQLPEEGLKFMVYLQKENIIDESGMPKERFSAEFPKEGPSILRIQQVVRGDSAAYFCASSPSGQGSNEQFFGPGTRLTVL.

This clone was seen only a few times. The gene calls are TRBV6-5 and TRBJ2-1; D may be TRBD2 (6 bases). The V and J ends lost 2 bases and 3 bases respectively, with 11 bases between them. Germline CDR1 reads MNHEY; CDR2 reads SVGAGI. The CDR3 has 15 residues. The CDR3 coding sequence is TGTGCCAGCAGTTACGGGCGGGGCCTCTACAATGAGCAGTTCTTC. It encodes CASSYGRGLYNEQFF.

CDR3 in DNA: TGCGCCAGCAGCTTGGGGACAAATTCCTACAATGAGCAGTTCTTC. It codes for CASSLGTNSYNEQFF. The rearrangement uses TRBV5-1 and TRBJ2-1, with D maybe TRBD1 (5 bases). From germline, CDR1 is SGHRS and CDR2 YFSETQ. CDR3 size: 15 residues. The ends were cut back, 0 bases at V and 1 base at J, with 8 bases in the middle.

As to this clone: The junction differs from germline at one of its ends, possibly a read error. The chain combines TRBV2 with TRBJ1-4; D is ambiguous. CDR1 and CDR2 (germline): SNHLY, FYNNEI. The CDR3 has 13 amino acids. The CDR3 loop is CASRRGWEERLFF. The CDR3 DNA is TGTGCCAGCAGGCGGGGTTGGGAGGAAAGACTGTTTTTT. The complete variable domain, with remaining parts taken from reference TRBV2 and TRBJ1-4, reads EPEVTQTPSHQVTQMGQEVILRCVPISNHLYFYWYRQILGQKVEFLVSFYNNEISEKSEIFDDQFSVERPDGSNFTLKIRSTKLEDSAMYFCASRRGWEERLFFGSGTQLSVL.

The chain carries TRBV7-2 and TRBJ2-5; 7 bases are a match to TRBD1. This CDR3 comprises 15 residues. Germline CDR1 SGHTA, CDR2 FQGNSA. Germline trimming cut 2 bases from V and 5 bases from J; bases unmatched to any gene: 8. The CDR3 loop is CASSLTGSRGETQYF. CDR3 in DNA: TGTGCCAGCAGCTTAACAGGGTCCAGGGGGGAGACCCAGTACTTC.

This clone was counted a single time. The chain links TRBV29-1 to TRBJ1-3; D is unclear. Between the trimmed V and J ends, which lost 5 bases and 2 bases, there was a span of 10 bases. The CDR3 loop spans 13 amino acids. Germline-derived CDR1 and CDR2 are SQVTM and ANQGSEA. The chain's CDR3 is CSVFEGAGNTIYF. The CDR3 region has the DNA TGCAGCGTTTTCGAGGGAGCTGGAAACACCATATATTTT.

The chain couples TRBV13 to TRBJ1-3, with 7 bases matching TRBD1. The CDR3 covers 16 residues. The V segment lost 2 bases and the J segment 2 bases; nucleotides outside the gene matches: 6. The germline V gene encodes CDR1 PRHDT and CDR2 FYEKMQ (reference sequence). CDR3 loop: CASSLSGTEAGNTIYF. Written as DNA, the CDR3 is TGTGCCAGCAGCTTATCCGGGACAGAAGCTGGAAACACCATATATTTT.

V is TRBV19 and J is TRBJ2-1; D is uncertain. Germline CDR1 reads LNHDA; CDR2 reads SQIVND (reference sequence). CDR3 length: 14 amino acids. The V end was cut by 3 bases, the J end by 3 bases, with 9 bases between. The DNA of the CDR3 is TGTGCCAGTAGTATGGAGCGTCGCTACAATGAGCAGTTCTTC. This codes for CASSMERRYNEQFF.

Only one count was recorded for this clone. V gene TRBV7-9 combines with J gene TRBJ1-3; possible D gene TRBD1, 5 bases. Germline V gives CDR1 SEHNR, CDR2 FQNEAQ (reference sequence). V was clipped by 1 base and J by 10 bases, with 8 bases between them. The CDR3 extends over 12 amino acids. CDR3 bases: TGTGCCAGCAGCTTAGAGGGGAGGACCATATATTTT. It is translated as CASSLEGRTIYF.

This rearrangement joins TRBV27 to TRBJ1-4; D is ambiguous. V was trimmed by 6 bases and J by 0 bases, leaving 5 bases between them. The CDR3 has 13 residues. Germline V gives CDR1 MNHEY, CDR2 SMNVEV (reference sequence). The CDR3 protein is CASSFATNEKLFF. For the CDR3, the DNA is TGTGCCAGCAGCTTTGCAACTAATGAAAAACTGTTTTTT.

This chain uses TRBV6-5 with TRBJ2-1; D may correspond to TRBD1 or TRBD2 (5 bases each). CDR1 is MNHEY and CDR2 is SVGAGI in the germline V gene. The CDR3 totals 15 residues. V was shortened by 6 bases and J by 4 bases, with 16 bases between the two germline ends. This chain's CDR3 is CASRGRTILYNEQFF. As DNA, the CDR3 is TGTGCCAGCAGGGGACGAACTATCTTATACAATGAGCAGTTCTTC.

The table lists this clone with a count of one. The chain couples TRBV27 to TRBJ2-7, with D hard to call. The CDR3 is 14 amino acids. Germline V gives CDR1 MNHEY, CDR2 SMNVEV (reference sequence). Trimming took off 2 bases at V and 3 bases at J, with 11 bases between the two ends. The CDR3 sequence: CASSLQQRDYEQYF. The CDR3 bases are TGTGCCAGCAGTTTACAGCAAAGGGACTACGAGCAGTACTTC.

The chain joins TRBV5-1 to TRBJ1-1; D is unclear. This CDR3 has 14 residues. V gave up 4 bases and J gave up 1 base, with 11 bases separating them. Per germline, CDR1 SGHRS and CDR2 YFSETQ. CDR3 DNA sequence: TGCGCCAGCAGCCGCGGAGGTGCGAACACTGAAGCTTTCTTT. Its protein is CASSRGGANTEAFF.

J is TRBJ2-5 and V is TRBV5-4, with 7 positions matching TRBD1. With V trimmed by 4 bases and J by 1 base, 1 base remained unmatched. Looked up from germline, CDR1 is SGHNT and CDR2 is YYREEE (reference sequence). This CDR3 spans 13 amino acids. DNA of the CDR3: TGTGCCAGCAGCCGGGACAGCCAAGAGACCCAGTACTTC. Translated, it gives CASSRDSQETQYF.

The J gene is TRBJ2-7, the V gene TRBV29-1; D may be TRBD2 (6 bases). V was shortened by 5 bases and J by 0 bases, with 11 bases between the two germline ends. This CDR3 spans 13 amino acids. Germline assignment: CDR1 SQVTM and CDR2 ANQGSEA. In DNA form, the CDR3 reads TGCAGCGTTTTAGCGGTTCACTCCTACGAGCAGTACTTC. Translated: CSVLAVHSYEQYF.

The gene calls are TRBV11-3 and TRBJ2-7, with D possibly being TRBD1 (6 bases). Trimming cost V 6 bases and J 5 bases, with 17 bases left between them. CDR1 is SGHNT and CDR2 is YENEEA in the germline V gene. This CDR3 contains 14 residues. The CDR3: CASSLTGTLDEQYF. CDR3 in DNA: TGTGCCAGCAGTTTAACCGGGACATTGGACGAGCAGTACTTC.

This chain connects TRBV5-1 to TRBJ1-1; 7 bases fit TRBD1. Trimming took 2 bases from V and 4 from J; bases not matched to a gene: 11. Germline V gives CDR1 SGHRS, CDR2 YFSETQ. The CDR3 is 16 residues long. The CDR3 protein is CASSFDREYRGTEAFF. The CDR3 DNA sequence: TGCGCCAGCAGCTTCGACAGGGAATATAGGGGCACTGAAGCTTTCTTT.